This T cell receptor beta chain was documented in a study of T cell repertoires in cytomegalovirus infection. The V and J ends lost 6 bases and 0 bases, in that order; junction bases with no gene match: 7. The CDR3 is 15 amino acids. From germline, CDR1 is SQVTM and CDR2 ANQGSEA. This clonotype appeared a few times. Antigen specificity is unknown. TCRdb re-called the reads with MiXCR, one entry per CDR3 protein. The table shows fewer than 900,000 distinct CDR3 sequences, with almost 30% occurring only once. This receptor was obtained from a human donor in good health (CMV status not recorded). Some clones in this sample may be carry-over from other donors' samples. V and J are TRBV29-1 and TRBJ2-2; TRBD1 matches at 7 bases. Sequenced here: cultured CD8+ T cells from PBMCs, sampled from culture after CMV antigen stimulation. The CDR3 nucleotides read TGCAGCGTCCAACCGGGACAGACGAACACCGGGGAGCTGTTTTTT. It translates to CSVQPGQTNTGELFF.